The 23 T cell receptor beta chains given below trace back to one sample, sequenced in a study of blood T cell repertoires in COVID-19. The method was immunoSEQ multiplex PCR; TCRdb's version includes in-frame clones alone and lacks a portion of them. This sample carries under 200,000 clones, 65% to 90% of them seen once, and the ten largest clones take about 5%. Sequenced: PBMCs or T cells enriched from blood (not recorded which). Receptor source: a woman between 55 and 75 years old with acute COVID-19.

The chain links TRBV18 to TRBJ2-7; D possibly corresponds to TRBD1 (6 bases). In germline, CDR1 is KGHSH, CDR2 LQKENI. The CDR3 length is 15 residues. With 0 bases removed from V and 0 bases from J, the gap between germline ends came to 9 bases. The CDR3 sequence is CASSPPRTDSYEQYF. The CDR3 nucleotides are TGTGCCAGCTCACCACCTAGGACAGACTCCTACGAGCAGTACTTC.

The rearrangement uses TRBV6-4 and TRBJ1-1; D is perhaps TRBD1 (6 bases). Trimming left V 6 bases short and J 1 base short, with 15 bases between. Germline-derived CDR1 and CDR2 are MRHNA and SNTAGT. The CDR3 length is 15 residues. The CDR3 DNA sequence: TGTGCCAGCAGACAACAGGGAGGGGAGAACACTGAAGCTTTCTTT. Encoded protein: CASRQQGGENTEAFF.

This sequence joins TRBV19 and TRBJ1-5, with D possibly TRBD1 on 5 matching bases. The germline CDR1 and CDR2 sequences are LNHDA and SQIVND (reference sequence). This CDR3 region has 13 residues. Deletions cut 6 bases from V and 4 bases from J, with 10 bases between. The CDR3 sequence: CASSVRVNQPQHF. The CDR3 DNA sequence: TGTGCCAGTAGCGTCAGGGTGAATCAGCCCCAGCATTTT.

This rearrangement joins TRBV19 to TRBJ1-2, with 7 bases fitting TRBD1. V lost 3 bases to trimming and J lost 2 bases; unmatched junction nucleotides: 0. Germline V lookup: CDR1 LNHDA, CDR2 SQIVND (reference sequence). The CDR3 is made up of 13 amino acids. CDR3 residues: CASSMDRNYGYTF. The CDR3 bases are TGTGCCAGTAGTATGGACAGGAACTATGGCTACACCTTC.

This chain connects TRBV6-2 or TRBV6-3 to TRBJ1-6, with D hard to call. Germline CDR1 is MNHEY and CDR2 is SVGEGT. V dropped 2 bases and J dropped 11 bases, with 13 bases sitting between them. The CDR3 has 14 amino acids. The CDR3: CASSYPYLGTPLHF. The CDR3 DNA reads TGTGCCAGCAGTTACCCTTACCTAGGAACACCCCTCCACTTT.

V gene TRBV29-1 combines with J gene TRBJ1-5, with TRBD1 matching 11 bases. CDR1 SQVTM and CDR2 ANQGSEA come from the germline V gene. The CDR3 is 15 amino acids. V lost 6 bases to trimming and J lost 7 bases; unmatched junction nucleotides: 11. CDR3 nucleotides: TGCAGCGTCTCTTTAGGGACAGGGGGAGGGCAGCCCCAGCATTTT. Protein product: CSVSLGTGGGQPQHF.

The chain carries TRBV6-2 or TRBV6-3 and TRBJ1-2; TRBD1 is a possible D gene (6 bases). The CDR3 runs to 13 residues. V gave up 6 bases and J gave up 3 bases, with 11 bases separating them. Looked up from germline, CDR1 is MNHEY and CDR2 is SVGEGT. The CDR3 nucleotides read TGTGCCAGCAGCCCCGGGACACACTATGGCTACACCTTC. The encoded protein is CASSPGTHYGYTF.

This clone appeared once. The chain is built from TRBV5-1 and TRBJ2-5; 11 nucleotides agree with TRBD2. CDR3 length: 17 amino acids. Germline assignment: CDR1 SGHRS and CDR2 YFSETQ. J lost 2 bases, V lost 6 bases, and 12 bases had no gene match. The CDR3 DNA follows: TGCGCCAGCACCCTTAGCACTAGCGGGAGAGGGCAAGAGACCCAGTACTTC. The encoded protein is CASTLSTSGRGQETQYF.

This sequence joins TRBV4-3 and TRBJ1-6, with 11 bases identical to TRBD1. Germline values: CDR1 LGHNA, CDR2 YSLEER. The CDR3 loop spans 15 amino acids. Trimming took 4 bases from V and 7 from J; bases not matched to a gene: 3. The CDR3 sequence: CASSRGTGGNSPLHF. The CDR3, as DNA: TGCGCCAGCAGCCGAGGGACAGGGGGAAATTCACCCCTCCACTTT.

Only a few counts were recorded for this clone. The chain is built from TRBV6-2 or TRBV6-3 and TRBJ2-2; a possible D gene is TRBD1 (6 bases). Germline-derived CDR1 and CDR2 are MNHEY and SVGEGT. Deletions cut 5 bases from V and 6 bases from J, with 13 bases between. The CDR3 loop spans 14 amino acids. For the CDR3, the DNA is TGTGCCAGCAGTCTTACAGGGATCGCCGGGGAGCTGTTTTTT. This gives the protein CASSLTGIAGELFF.

The CDR3 coding sequence is TGCGCCAGCAGCTTGGACCAGGGAGGGGACGAGCAGTACGTC. Its protein is CASSLDQGGDEQYV. The gene calls are TRBV5-1 and TRBJ2-7, with 7 bases that match TRBD2. From germline, CDR1 is SGHRS and CDR2 YFSETQ. The V segment lost 0 bases and the J segment 5 bases; nucleotides outside the gene matches: 5. The CDR3 has 14 residues.

V and J are TRBV19 and TRBJ1-6; tentative D call: TRBD1 (5 bases). V dropped 8 bases and J dropped 1 base, with 18 bases sitting between them. The CDR3 length is 17 residues. The germline gives CDR1 LNHDA, CDR2 SQIVND (reference sequence). CDR3 nucleotide sequence: TGTGCCAGTCGAGGAGAGACAGTCACTTCCTATAATTCACCCCTCCACTTT. Translated, it gives CASRGETVTSYNSPLHF. The whole variable domain, remainder taken from reference TRBV19 and TRBJ1-6, is DGGITQSPKYLFRKEGQNVTLSCEQNLNHDAMYWYRQDPGQGLRLIYYSQIVNDFQKGDIAEGYSVSREKKESFPLTVTSAQKNPTAFYLCASRGETVTSYNSPLHFGNGTRLTVT.

The rearrangement joins TRBV5-1 to TRBJ1-2; 10 bases line up with TRBD1. J was trimmed by 6 bases and V by 4 bases; bases with no gene match: 6. The CDR3 runs to 14 residues. Per germline, CDR1 SGHRS and CDR2 YFSETQ. For the CDR3, the DNA is TGCGCCAGCAGCGGAACCGGGACAGGGGATGGCTACACCTTC. This gives the protein CASSGTGTGDGYTF.

This clone appeared once. The chain links TRBV5-3 to TRBJ1-5, with D unclear. TRBV5-3 is annotated as an ORF whose role is uncertain. With 0 bases removed from V and 11 bases from J, the gap between germline ends came to 12 bases. The length of the CDR3 is 13 residues. This chain's CDR3 is CARSLVSLETQHF. CDR3 coding DNA: TGTGCCAGAAGCTTGGTAAGCCTAGAGACCCAGCATTTT.

This chain joins TRBV21-1 and TRBJ2-7; the table's D call, TRBD1, was not checked against the DNA. TRBV21-1 is given as a pseudogene. The CDR3 has 16 amino acids. The CDR3 DNA reads as TGTGCCAGCAGCGCAAAAAGGTCGGACAGGGCCTACGAGCAGTACGTC. It encodes CASSAKRSDRAYEQYV.

This chain uses TRBV3-1 (or the pseudogene TRBV3-2) with TRBJ2-7; D ambiguous. The length of the CDR3 is 16 residues. The germline V gene has CDR1 LGHDT and CDR2 YNNKEL (reference sequence). The V gene lost 0 bases and the J gene lost 0 bases, with 12 bases spanning the gap. The CDR3 nucleotides are TGTGCCAGCAGCCAAGAGCGCAGGCCGAGCTCCTACGAGCAGTACTTC. This encodes CASSQERRPSSYEQYF.

The rearrangement links TRBV7-9 to TRBJ2-1; no clear D gene. This CDR3 region has 14 residues. V was shortened by 3 bases and J by 2 bases, with 8 bases between the two germline ends. CDR1 and CDR2 (germline): SEHNR, FQNEAQ (reference sequence). In nucleotides, the CDR3 is TGTGCCAGCAGCTTGAACGGAGCCTACAATGAGCAGTTCTTC. The encoded protein is CASSLNGAYNEQFF.

V is TRBV6-6 and J is TRBJ1-2, with 7 positions matching TRBD1. After removal of 5 bases from V and 4 bases from J, the junction contained 16 bases not matched to a gene. CDR1 MNHNY and CDR2 SVGAGI come from the germline V gene (reference sequence). This CDR3 region has 17 residues. This CDR3 is CASSPSTDRTEFYGYTF. The CDR3 nucleotides read TGTGCCAGCAGTCCATCCACGGACAGGACGGAATTCTATGGCTACACCTTC.

The chain carries TRBV18 and TRBJ1-3, with 9 nucleotides matching TRBD1. The CDR3 runs to 17 residues. Trimming removed 1 base from V and 0 bases from J; junction bases left unmatched: 4. In germline, CDR1 is KGHSH, CDR2 LQKENI. The DNA of the CDR3 is TGTGCCAGCTCACCACTTGGGACAGGGTCCTCTGGAAACACCATATATTTT. This encodes CASSPLGTGSSGNTIYF.

The rearrangement uses TRBV20-1 and TRBJ2-7; the match to TRBD2 covers 11 bases. The V segment lost 3 bases and the J segment 5 bases; nucleotides outside the gene matches: 9. Looked up from germline, CDR1 is DFQATT and CDR2 is SNEGSKA (reference sequence). There are 15 residues in the CDR3. CDR3 amino acids: CSASDSGRAADEQYF. DNA for the CDR3: TGCAGTGCTAGTGATAGCGGGAGGGCTGCCGACGAGCAGTACTTC.

This clone was seen more than once but under ten times. V usage is TRBV28 and J usage is TRBJ1-6, with D maybe TRBD1 (6 bases). This CDR3 has 15 amino acids. V lost 3 bases and J 8 bases, leaving 14 bases between the germline ends. The germline gives CDR1 MDHEN, CDR2 SYDVKM. The CDR3 is CASSFLAQGHSPLHF. CDR3 in DNA: TGTGCCAGCAGTTTTTTGGCACAGGGTCATTCACCCCTCCACTTT.

The genes are TRBV27 and TRBJ1-4, with unresolved D. CDR1 is MNHEY and CDR2 is SMNVEV in the germline V gene (reference sequence). V lost 3 bases, J lost 1 base, and 12 bases lay in between. The CDR3 has 16 residues. The CDR3: CASSFSPTGTNEKLFF. The CDR3 DNA reads TGTGCCAGCAGTTTTTCTCCAACCGGAACTAATGAAAAACTGTTTTTT.

This chain connects TRBV27 to TRBJ1-1; 8 bases line up with TRBD1. The junction had 4 bases not matched to a gene; V was cut back by 3 bases and J by 1 base. This CDR3 spans 15 amino acids. Germline lookup yields CDR1 MNHEY and CDR2 SMNVEV (reference sequence). In DNA, the CDR3 is TGTGCCAGCAGTTTTCGGACAGGGAAGAACACTGAAGCTTTCTTT. Amino acid sequence: CASSFRTGKNTEAFF.